This TCR beta chain was retrieved from a study of naive and memory T cell subsets. The study's findings and limits: The RNA method is potentially sensitive to activation and differentiation changes.

The V and J ends lost 1 base and 3 bases respectively, with 6 bases between them. The CDR3 is 13 residues long. CDR1 is MNHNS, CDR2 SASEGT, per germline. Amplification of ligated cDNA took four PCR rounds with SP2 and nested alpha and beta constant primers. For blood and skin samples, reverse transcription used TCR alpha and beta constant primers. TCRdb re-called the 5' RACE reads through MiXCR, storing one row per CDR3 protein. Among more than 45,000 distinct CDR3 sequences listed, under 8.5% were seen once. A UMI-containing oligonucleotide was joined by 3' ligation to the TCR cDNA template. Whole-blood samples were over 2 ml of peripheral blood from healthy adult volunteers. Reverse transcription used DNase-treated unsorted total RNA, aiming for roughly 1 to 1000 ng. This clonotype was observed at least ten times. As yet, its antigen is unknown.

The V and J genes are TRBV6-1 and TRBJ1-2; D is undetermined. This sequence was found in a male donor in good health. CDR3 sequence reads: CASSEGPYYGYTF. For the CDR3, the DNA is TGTGCCAGCAGTGAAGGGCCCTACTATGGCTACACCTTC.